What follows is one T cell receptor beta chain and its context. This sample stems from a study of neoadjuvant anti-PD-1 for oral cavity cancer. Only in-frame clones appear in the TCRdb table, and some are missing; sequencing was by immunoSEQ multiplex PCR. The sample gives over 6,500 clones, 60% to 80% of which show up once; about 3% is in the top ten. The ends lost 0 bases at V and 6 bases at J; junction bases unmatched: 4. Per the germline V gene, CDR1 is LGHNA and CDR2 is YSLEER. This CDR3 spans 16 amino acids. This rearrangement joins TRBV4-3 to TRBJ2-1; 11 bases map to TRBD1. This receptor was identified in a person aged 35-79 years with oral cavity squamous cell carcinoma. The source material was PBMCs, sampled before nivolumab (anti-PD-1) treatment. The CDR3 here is CASSQDSGTGGNEQFF. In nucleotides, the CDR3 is TGCGCCAGCAGCCAAGATTCCGGGACAGGGGGCAATGAGCAGTTCTTC.